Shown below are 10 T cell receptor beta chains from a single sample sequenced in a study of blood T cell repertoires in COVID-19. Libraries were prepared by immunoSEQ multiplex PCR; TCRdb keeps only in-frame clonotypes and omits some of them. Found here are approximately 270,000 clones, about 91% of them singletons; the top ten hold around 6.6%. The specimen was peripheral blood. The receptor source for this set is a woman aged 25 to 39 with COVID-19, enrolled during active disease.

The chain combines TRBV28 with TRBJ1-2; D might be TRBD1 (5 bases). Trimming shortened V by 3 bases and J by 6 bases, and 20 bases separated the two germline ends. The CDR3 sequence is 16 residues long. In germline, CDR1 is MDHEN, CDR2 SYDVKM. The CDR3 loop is CASSLGGLGTGDGYTF. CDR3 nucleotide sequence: TGTGCCAGCAGTTTGGGAGGCTTGGGGACCGGGGATGGCTACACCTTC.

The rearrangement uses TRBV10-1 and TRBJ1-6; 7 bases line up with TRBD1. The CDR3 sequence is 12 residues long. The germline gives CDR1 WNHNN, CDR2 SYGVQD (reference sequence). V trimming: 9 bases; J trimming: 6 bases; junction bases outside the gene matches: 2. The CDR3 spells CARQGLNSPLHF. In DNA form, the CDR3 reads TGCGCCAGACAGGGGCTTAATTCACCCCTCCACTTT.

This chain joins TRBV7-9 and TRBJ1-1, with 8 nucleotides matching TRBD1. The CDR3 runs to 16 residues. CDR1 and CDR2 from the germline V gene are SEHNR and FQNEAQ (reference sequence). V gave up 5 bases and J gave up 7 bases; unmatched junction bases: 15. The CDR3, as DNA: TGTGCCAGCAGCCCCGAAGACCGACAGGGGCAAAATGAAGCTTTCTTT. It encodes CASSPEDRQGQNEAFF.

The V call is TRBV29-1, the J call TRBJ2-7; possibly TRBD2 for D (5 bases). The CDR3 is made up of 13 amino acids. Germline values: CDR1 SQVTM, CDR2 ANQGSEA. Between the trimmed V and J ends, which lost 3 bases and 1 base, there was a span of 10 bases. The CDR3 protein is CSVETGSSYEQYF. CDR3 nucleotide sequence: TGCAGCGTTGAGACGGGATCTTCCTACGAGCAGTACTTC.

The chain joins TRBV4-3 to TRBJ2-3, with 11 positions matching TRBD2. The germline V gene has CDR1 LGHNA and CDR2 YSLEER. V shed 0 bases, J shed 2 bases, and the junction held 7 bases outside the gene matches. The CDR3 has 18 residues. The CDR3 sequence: CASSQDLGLAALTDTQYF. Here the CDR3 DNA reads TGCGCCAGCAGCCAAGATCTGGGACTAGCGGCCCTCACAGATACGCAGTATTTT.

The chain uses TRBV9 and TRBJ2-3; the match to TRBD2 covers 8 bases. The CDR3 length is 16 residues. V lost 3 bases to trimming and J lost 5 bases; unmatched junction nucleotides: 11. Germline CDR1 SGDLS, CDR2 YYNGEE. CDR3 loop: CASSDQMAGGEDTQYF. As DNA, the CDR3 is TGTGCCAGCAGCGACCAGATGGCGGGAGGTGAAGATACGCAGTATTTT.

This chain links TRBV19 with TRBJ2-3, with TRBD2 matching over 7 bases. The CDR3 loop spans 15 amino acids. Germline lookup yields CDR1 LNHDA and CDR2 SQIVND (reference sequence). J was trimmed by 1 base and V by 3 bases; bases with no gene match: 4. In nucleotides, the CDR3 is TGTGCCAGTAGTATCGGGGAGGGGCGCACAGATACGCAGTATTTT. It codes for CASSIGEGRTDTQYF.

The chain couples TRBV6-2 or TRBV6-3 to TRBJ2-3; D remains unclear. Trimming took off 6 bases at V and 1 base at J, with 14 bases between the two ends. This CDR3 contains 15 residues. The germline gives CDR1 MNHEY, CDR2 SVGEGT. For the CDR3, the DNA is TGTGCCAGCAGCCCCGGGTTTGGAGGCACAGATACGCAGTATTTT. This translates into CASSPGFGGTDTQYF.

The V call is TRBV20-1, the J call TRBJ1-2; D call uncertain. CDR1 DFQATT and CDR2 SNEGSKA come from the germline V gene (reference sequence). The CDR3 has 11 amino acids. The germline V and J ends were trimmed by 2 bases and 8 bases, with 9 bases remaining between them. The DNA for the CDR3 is TGCAGTGCTAGAAACCGAGAGGGCTACACCTTC. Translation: CSARNREGYTF.

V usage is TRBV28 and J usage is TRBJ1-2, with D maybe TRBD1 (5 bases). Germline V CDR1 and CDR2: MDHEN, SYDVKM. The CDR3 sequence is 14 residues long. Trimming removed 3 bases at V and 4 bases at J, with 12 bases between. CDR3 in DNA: TGTGCCAGCAGTTTGCGGGGGATCGGCTATGGCTACACCTTC. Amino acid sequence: CASSLRGIGYGYTF.